This TCR beta chain was captured in a study of blood T cell repertoires in COVID-19 (dated by TCRdb to about 2020). Broadly, across the study: Samples from collaborators originated in the United States, Italy and Spain and spanned both the acute and convalescent phases of COVID-19. The prospective study material was composed of cDNA or gDNA derived from T cells, B-cell-depleted T cells, or PBMCs. The dataset comprised deeply sampled blood TCRbeta repertoires from subjects exposed to, actively infected with, or recovered from COVID-19. A freely available public database, intended as a resource for researchers studying the immune response to SARS-CoV-2, is where the repertoires were released. Samples came from the ongoing ImmuneRACE study (first 160 participants) plus 1,254 subjects from 6 global collaborators. The sample metadata nearly always contained a de-identified subject ID, COVID-19 status, age in years and sex. HLA class I and class II types, where available, came from metadata supplied by the sample provider rather than from assay-based typing.

Spanning cysteine to phenylalanine, the CDR3 consists of 15 amino acids. CDR3 DNA only is kept here, 45 bases in frame from base 1. The germline V gene encodes CDR1 MNHEY and CDR2 SVGAGI. Trimming costs V 7 bases and J 3 bases, and their ends lie 16 bases apart. The immunoSEQ Assay, a bias-controlled multiplex PCR, was used to amplify TCRbeta CDR3 regions from genomic DNA. In the authors' own workflow: Nucleated cell counts per sample were estimated from amplification of reference gene primers within the assay. To quantify the absolute abundance of each unique TCRbeta CDR3 rearrangement, sequence reads were collapsed and filtered. Productive Simpson clonality was computed per sample as the square root of Simpson's diversity index over productive rearrangements. TCRdb's version of the immuneACCESS table is confined to in-frame rearrangements and falls short of the full clone set. An unresolved V gene accounts for under half of the shortfall where checked; the remainder is of unknown origin. V and J calls and clone size are given by that table; D and trimming were obtained from the DNA. The sample yields 190,000 or so clones; roughly four fifths were counted once. The top ten constitute about 13% of the sample.

Here is what the overall study found, with its caveats: Clinical and demographic metadata were provided uncurated, with the amount varying by source and participant.

A second Seattle source provided samples from volunteer blood donors who had recovered from COVID-19. Collaborating institutions collected whole blood in K2EDTA tubes following their own protocols. Collaborator samples were shipped for TCRbeta analysis as frozen whole blood, isolated PBMCs, or DNA extracted from either sample type. Points on this clone: Its specific antigen is unknown. No base qualities exist here, and no much larger clone lies one base off it.

The sequencing input was peripheral blood. The sequence joins TRBV6-5 to TRBJ2-1; matching of 6 bases hints at TRBD1 as the D gene. The TCR comes from a man in his fifties or sixties who had recovered from COVID-19. The DNA reads TGTGCCAGCAAAAAGGGGGTTGGGGACTACAATGAGCAGTTCTTC. It codes for CASKKGVGDYNEQFF.